Shown below are 14 T cell receptor beta chains from a single sample sequenced in a study of T cells in Graves' hyperthyroidism and ophthalmopathy. Amplified regions were TCR beta CDR3 sequences from RNA transcripts. The primer set for the first-round RT-PCR of the TCR CDR3 was HTBI. TCRdb ran MiXCR on the multiplex PCR reads and lists one entry per CDR3 protein. The sample includes roughly 510,000 distinct CDR3 sequences, around 20% of them seen just once. The sequencing input was blood. These receptors all come from a man between 18 and 35 years old with Graves' hyperthyroidism.

This clonotype was counted ten times or more. The chain employs TRBV28 and TRBJ2-7, with a weak D call TRBD1 (5 bases). This CDR3 has 14 amino acids. Trimming cost V 2 bases and J 0 bases, with 8 bases left between them. Germline V gene data show CDR1 as MDHEN and CDR2 as SYDVKM. The CDR3 sequence: CASSLRQLSYEQYF. The DNA of the CDR3 is TGTGCCAGCAGTTTACGACAGCTCTCCTACGAGCAGTACTTC.

This clonotype showed up many times. The V and J genes are TRBV27 and TRBJ2-7, with 8 bases identical to TRBD2. V lost 4 bases, J lost 0 bases, and 2 bases stayed unmatched. Germline V gene lookup returns CDR1 MNHEY and CDR2 SMNVEV (reference sequence). CDR3 size: 14 residues. In DNA, the CDR3 is TGTGCCAGCAGTTATGCGGGGGGCTCCTACGAGCAGTACTTC. Translation: CASSYAGGSYEQYF.

The chain has TRBV6-2 or TRBV6-3 and TRBJ2-7; D is ambiguous. V was shortened by 4 bases and J by 2 bases, with 18 bases between the two germline ends. Germline V CDR1 and CDR2: MNHEY, SVGEGT. There are 16 residues in the CDR3. CDR3 region: CASSSIGQDPTYEQYF. CDR3 in DNA: TGTGCCAGCAGTTCGATCGGGCAGGACCCAACCTACGAGCAGTACTTC.

This clonotype was observed many times. V usage is TRBV7-9 and J usage is TRBJ1-5; D unclear. Trimming removed 5 bases from V and 4 bases from J, with 12 bases in between. CDR3 length: 14 amino acids. Germline CDR1 SEHNR, CDR2 FQNEAQ (reference sequence). CDR3 DNA: TGTGCCAGCAGCCCTGTAACGTTGAATCAGCCCCAGCATTTT. It codes for CASSPVTLNQPQHF.

V is TRBV20-1 and J is TRBJ2-3; D remains unclear. Trimming took 0 bases from V and 4 from J, leaving 11 bases between them. The CDR3 totals 14 residues. Looked up from germline, CDR1 is DFQATT and CDR2 is SNEGSKA (reference sequence). For the CDR3, the DNA is TGCAGTGCTAGAGATCCCCAGCGCGCAGATACGCAGTATTTT. Translation: CSARDPQRADTQYF.

This clonotype was seen more than once but under ten times. J is TRBJ1-2 and V is TRBV10-2; D perhaps matches TRBD1 (6 bases). Between the trimmed V and J ends, which lost 3 bases and 5 bases, there was a span of 19 bases. Germline loops: CDR1 WSHSY, CDR2 SAAADI. The CDR3 length is 16 residues. The CDR3 sequence is CASSEGGPVNPYGYTF. The CDR3 DNA reads TGCGCCAGCAGTGAAGGGGGGCCAGTTAATCCTTATGGCTACACCTTC.

This clonotype was seen at least ten times. This sequence joins TRBV6-5 and TRBJ2-5, with D maybe TRBD1 (8 bases). The CDR3 is 13 amino acids. Germline-derived CDR1 and CDR2 are MNHEY and SVGAGI. V lost 7 bases, J lost 5 bases, and 14 bases lay in between. The CDR3 protein is CASTLQGGETQYF. The CDR3 DNA follows: TGTGCCAGCACCCTACAGGGGGGGGAGACCCAGTACTTC.

This clonotype has ten or more counts. V usage is TRBV6-5 and J usage is TRBJ1-1; D not resolved. There are 14 residues in the CDR3. CDR1 is MNHEY, CDR2 SVGAGI, per germline. The V and J ends lost 4 bases and 4 bases respectively, with 13 bases between them. The chain's CDR3 is CASSSAGFGTEAFF. CDR3 in DNA: TGTGCCAGCAGTTCGGCGGGGTTCGGCACTGAAGCTTTCTTT.

This clonotype showed up just a few times. This chain joins TRBV18 and TRBJ1-5, with D hard to call. CDR1 is KGHSH and CDR2 is LQKENI in the germline V gene. The V end lost 0 bases, the J end lost 6 bases, and 6 bases lay between the germline ends. This CDR3 contains 13 residues. The CDR3 DNA sequence: TGTGCCAGCTCACCACCGGAGGGTCAGCCCCAGCATTTT. Amino acid sequence: CASSPPEGQPQHF.

V usage is TRBV27 and J usage is TRBJ2-7, with TRBD1 identical over 12 bases. V lost 10 bases and J lost 7; bases outside the gene matches: 11. This CDR3 contains 14 residues. CDR1 is MNHEY, CDR2 SMNVEV, per germline (reference sequence). CDR3 sequence: CATYPGQGAREQYF. The CDR3 coding sequence is TGTGCCACCTACCCGGGACAGGGGGCGCGAGAGCAGTACTTC.

This clonotype was seen many times. The V gene is TRBV27, the J gene TRBJ1-2; D possibly corresponds to TRBD1 (5 bases). The V end was cut by 8 bases, the J end by 3 bases, with 16 bases between. CDR3 length equals 14 residues. Per germline, CDR1 MNHEY and CDR2 SMNVEV (reference sequence). CDR3 protein: CASRRGRADYGYTF. CDR3 bases: TGTGCCAGCCGCCGGGGCAGGGCCGACTATGGCTACACCTTC.

This clonotype was seen ten or more times. This chain joins TRBV2 and TRBJ2-7; 10 nucleotides align to TRBD1. With 3 bases clipped from V and 4 bases from J, the junction kept 6 bases outside the gene matches. Germline lookup yields CDR1 SNHLY and CDR2 FYNNEI. The CDR3 is 15 amino acids. In DNA form, the CDR3 reads TGTGCCAGCAGTGAGGGGACAGGGGATTGGTACGAGCAGTACTTC. Translation: CASSEGTGDWYEQYF.

This clonotype appeared many times. V and J are TRBV18 and TRBJ1-2, with D tentatively TRBD1 (6 bases). Trimming removed 6 bases from V and 6 bases from J, with 17 bases in between. The CDR3 runs to 14 residues. CDR1 and CDR2 from the germline V gene are KGHSH and LQKENI. DNA of the CDR3: TGTGCCAGCTCCCCCGGACAGATGATGGATGGCTACACCTTC. The encoded protein is CASSPGQMMDGYTF. Full variable domain (outside the CDR3, taken from reference TRBV18 and TRBJ1-2): NAGVMQNPRHLVRRRGQEARLRCSPMKGHSHVYWYRQLPEEGLKFMVYLQKENIIDESGMPKERFSAEFPKEGPSILRIQQVVRGDSAAYFCASSPGQMMDGYTFGSGTRLTVV.

This clonotype was found many times. CDR3 loop: CAWSVSTGAYEQYF. CDR3 nucleotide sequence: TGTGCCTGGAGTGTCTCAACAGGGGCCTACGAGCAGTACTTC. This sequence joins TRBV30 and TRBJ2-7; 7 bases align to TRBD1. V was pared by 0 bases and J by 2 bases, with 4 bases of the junction left unmatched. The length of the CDR3 is 14 residues. Germline V gene lookup returns CDR1 GTSNPN and CDR2 SVGIG (reference sequence).